Listed here is a single T cell receptor beta chain. Its antigen is not yet known. No much larger clonotype is one base removed from it; base qualities were not supplied. Synthetic TCR analog templates were spiked into each PCR to estimate absolute template abundance from read counts. The immunoSEQ assay was used to amplify TCRbeta CDR3 regions from genomic DNA with bias-controlled V and J gene primers. Sequencing of rearranged TCRbeta segments was done at approximately 20X coverage. Regarding the original processing steps: Sequencing errors were corrected by clustering, and CDR3s were annotated against IMGT so that V, D and J genes could be assigned. Downstream analyses used only productive TCRbeta rearrangements, leaving out any out-of-frame or stop-codon sequences. Clonality was computed as one minus Shannon entropy normalized by the log of the number of unique productive sequences. Clones differing between time points or between blood and tumor were identified by Fisher's exact test with Benjamini-Hochberg correction at adjusted p below 0.01. Sourced from immuneACCESS, this table was stored by TCRdb with only in-frame sequences that have V and J called. A share of the clones is absent; for the studies checked, an unresolved V gene accounts for under half, and the remainder has no known explanation. The V and J calls and the clone size are those of that table, but D and trimming were determined from the DNA. Recorded for this sample are around 47,000 clones; approximately 78% of them occurred a single time. The ten most abundant clones make up 13% of the sample.

The germline V gene (reference sequence) provides CDR1 SEHNR and CDR2 FQNEAQ. Including the terminal cysteine and phenylalanine, the CDR3 comprises 13 residues. Of the read, only the CDR3 DNA is kept; its 39 bases are in frame from base 1. V trim: 3 bases; J trim: 8 bases; unmatched bases: 5. Interpreted using the paper, the time point label stands for: peripheral blood 6 weeks after treatment start. A cohort of around 29 patients with locally advanced or metastatic urothelial carcinoma, treated at Memorial Sloan Kettering on a trial protocol, was included. Peripheral blood mononuclear cells were collected pretreatment and during treatment, with between 1 and 8 total time points per patient. The Qiagen DNeasy Blood extraction kit was used to purify genomic DNA from total PBMCs and tumor samples. PBMCs were collected pretreatment and during treatment, and were isolated and stored as previously described.

The entry originates in a study of PD-L1 blockade in urothelial cancer (dated by TCRdb to about 2017). As for the study more broadly: Every patient began therapy in about 2014 and was given atezolizumab 1,200 mg intravenously every 3 weeks. Somatic, immune and clinical correlates of response to PD-L1 blockade with atezolizumab in urothelial cancer were the focus of an exploratory multi-omic analysis. About 90% of the roughly 29 patients were identified as males with urothelial cancer of bladder origin, and a prior smoking history was reported by 18 of 29 patients. Durable clinical benefit meant progression-free survival longer than 6 months, and TCR features were also tested against progression-free and overall survival. Patients had an ECOG performance status of 0 or 1 and had received between 0 and 3 prior chemotherapy regimens. Pretreatment tumor samples, along with matched peripheral blood collected serially before and after atezolizumab treatment, underwent TCR sequencing. A median of roughly 140,000 T cells and some 82,000 unique TCRs was obtained from blood samples, and a median clonality of around 0.08 was observed. Just over 28 patients had pretreatment blood TCR-seq, roughly 25 had at least one posttreatment blood collection, and roughly 25 had tumor TCR-seq. Fewer than ten patients reached durable clinical benefit, while 15 to 25 patients did not. Whole exome sequencing and RNA sequencing of pretreatment tumors were performed alongside TCR sequencing in the same patients. Blood samples were analyzed at 3 weeks after treatment start (second dose) and at 6 weeks after treatment start.

What the work shows at the level of the full study, not this receptor alone: Because of the small sample size (n ≈ 30) and the many exploratory analyses performed, the results are intended to be regarded as hypothesis-generating. At 3 weeks after the start of treatment, tumor-associated TCR clones in peripheral blood had expanded more in patients with durable benefit (n ≈ 24, p = 0.022). A pretreatment peripheral blood TCR clonality below the median was linked to improved progression-free and overall survival.

The sequence is built from TRBV7-9 and TRBJ1-2; TRBD1 lines up with 8 middle nucleotides. The source material was PBMCs, sampled around atezolizumab (anti-PD-L1) treatment. This sequence was found in a man in his 60s with urothelial cancer. The CDR3 reads CASSFTGGEGYTF. The nucleotide sequence reads TGTGCCAGCAGCTTCACAGGGGGAGAAGGCTACACCTTC.